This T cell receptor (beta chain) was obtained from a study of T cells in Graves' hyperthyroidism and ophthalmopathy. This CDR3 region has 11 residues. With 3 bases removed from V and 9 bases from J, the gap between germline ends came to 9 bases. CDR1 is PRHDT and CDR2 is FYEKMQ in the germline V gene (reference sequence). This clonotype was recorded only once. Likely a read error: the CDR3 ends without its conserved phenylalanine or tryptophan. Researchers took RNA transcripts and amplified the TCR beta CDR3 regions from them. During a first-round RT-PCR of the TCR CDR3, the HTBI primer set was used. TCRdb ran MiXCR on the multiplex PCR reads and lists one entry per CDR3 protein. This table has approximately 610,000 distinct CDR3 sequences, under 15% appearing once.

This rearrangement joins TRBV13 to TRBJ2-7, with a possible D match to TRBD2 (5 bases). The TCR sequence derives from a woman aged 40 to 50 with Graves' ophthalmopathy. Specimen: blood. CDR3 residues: CASSFGRGQYS. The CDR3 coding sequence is TGTGCCAGCAGCTTTGGTCGGGGGCAGTACTCC.